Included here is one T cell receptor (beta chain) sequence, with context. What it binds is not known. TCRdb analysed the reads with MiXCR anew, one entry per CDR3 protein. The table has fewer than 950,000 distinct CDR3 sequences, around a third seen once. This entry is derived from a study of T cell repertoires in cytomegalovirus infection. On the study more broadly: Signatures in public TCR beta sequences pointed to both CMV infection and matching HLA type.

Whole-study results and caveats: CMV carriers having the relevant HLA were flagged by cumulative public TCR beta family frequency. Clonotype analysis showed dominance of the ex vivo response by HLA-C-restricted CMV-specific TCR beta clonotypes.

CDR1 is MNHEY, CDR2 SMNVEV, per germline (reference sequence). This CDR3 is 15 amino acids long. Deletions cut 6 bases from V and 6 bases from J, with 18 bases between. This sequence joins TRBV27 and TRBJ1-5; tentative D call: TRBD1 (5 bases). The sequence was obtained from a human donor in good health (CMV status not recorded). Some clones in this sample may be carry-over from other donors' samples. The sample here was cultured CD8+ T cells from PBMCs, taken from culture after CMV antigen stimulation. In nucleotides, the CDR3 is TGTGCCAGCAGCCCTAATCCGTGGGGCGGTCAGCCCCAGCATTTT. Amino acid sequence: CASSPNPWGGQPQHF.